A selection of T cell receptor beta chains follows, all from one sample in a study of T cell clonotyping in hematopoietic cell transplantation. The repertoire was sequenced with immunoSEQ multiplex PCR; TCRdb's copy has only in-frame clones and lacks some. Of about 70,000 clones listed, roughly 94% are singletons. What was sequenced was peripheral blood mononuclear cells. Source of these receptors: a man aged 50-59 years in good health. Some clones in this sample may be carry-over from other donors' samples. Each CDR3 is given with its conserved first and last residue. The D gene is left open where the match is weak. The listing skips clone size in some rows; elsewhere it reads once, few, many or a size class.

d_call clone_size j_call v_call cdr3_aa cdr3_nt
- - TRBJ2-7 TRBV6-5 CASSKLDSYEQYF TGTGCCAGCAGTAAACTCGATTCCTACGAGCAGTACTTC
- - TRBJ1-1 TRBV5-1 CASSLESGRNTEAFF TGCGCCAGCAGCTTGGAGTCTGGGAGGAACACTGAAGCTTTCTTT
- - TRBJ2-7 TRBV7-8 CASSSNRGGYEQYF TGTGCCAGCAGCTCAAACAGGGGGGGGTACGAGCAGTACTTC
TRBD1 - TRBJ2-5 TRBV7-9 CASSLGQGIDQETQYF TGTGCCAGCAGCCTAGGACAGGGGATTGACCAAGAGACCCAGTACTTC
- - TRBJ2-2 TRBV5-1 CASSSGSGGTGELFF TGCGCCAGCAGCTCCGGGTCAGGCGGCACCGGGGAGCTGTTTTTT
- - TRBJ2-7 TRBV4-3 CASSQGPLYEQYF TGCGCCAGCAGCCAAGGCCCGCTTTACGAGCAGTACTTC
- - TRBJ2-7 TRBV30 CAWIESGYSSYEQYF TGTGCCTGGATAGAAAGCGGCTATAGCTCCTACGAGCAGTACTTC
TRBD1 - TRBJ1-2 TRBV6-1 CASSEEDRVLSYGYTF TGTGCCAGCAGTGAAGAAGACAGGGTCCTCTCCTATGGCTACACCTTC
- - TRBJ2-3 TRBV7-3 CASSLSGSTDTQYF TGTGCCAGCAGCTTATCCGGTAGCACAGATACGCAGTATTTT
TRBD1 - TRBJ2-5 TRBV7-3 CASSSGQAQETQYF TGTGCCAGCAGCTCTGGACAGGCCCAAGAGACCCAGTACTTC
- - TRBJ2-7 TRBV5-1 CASSSAGGHTYEQYF TGCGCCAGCAGCTCGGCCGGGGGCCATACCTACGAGCAGTACTTC
- - TRBJ2-7 TRBV6-5 CASRILGTSSNEQYF TGTGCCAGCAGAATCCTCGGTACTAGTTCTAACGAGCAGTACTTC
- - TRBJ2-7 TRBV7-2 CASSLGGSGASYEQYF TGTGCCAGCAGCTTAGGCGGATCGGGGGCTAGCTACGAGCAGTACTTC
TRBD1 - TRBJ1-5 TRBV7-2 CASSSGQPNQPQHF TGTGCCAGCAGCTCGGGACAGCCTAATCAGCCCCAGCATTTT
- - TRBJ1-1 TRBV6-6 CASSSAVEVVSTEAFF TGTGCCAGCAGTTCCGCAGTGGAAGTGGTGAGCACTGAAGCTTTCTTT
- - TRBJ2-1 TRBV7-3 CASSLTVSSYNEQFF TGTGCCAGCAGCCTGACAGTTAGCTCCTACAATGAGCAGTTCTTC
TRBD1 - TRBJ2-3 TRBV7-9 CASSYGQGTDTQYF TGTGCCAGCAGCTATGGACAGGGAACAGATACGCAGTATTTT
TRBD2 - TRBJ2-1 TRBV19 CASSSKTSGSYNEQFF TGTGCCAGTAGTTCCAAGACTAGCGGTTCCTACAATGAGCAGTTCTTC
TRBD1 - TRBJ1-5 TRBV28 CASSLNRGGQPQHF TGTGCCAGCAGTCTCAACAGGGGCGGTCAGCCCCAGCATTTT
- - TRBJ1-2 TRBV28 CASSLVGTPRAYGYTF TGTGCCAGCAGTCTAGTAGGTACACCTAGGGCCTATGGCTACACCTTC
- once TRBJ2-3 TRBV5-1 CASSLWDTDTQYF TGCGCCAGCAGCTTGTGGGACACAGATACGCAGTATTTT
- - TRBJ2-2 TRBV5-1 CASSLARALGTGELFF TGCGCCAGCAGCTTGGCTAGGGCTTTGGGTACCGGGGAGCTGTTTTTT
- - TRBJ1-1 TRBV5-1 CASSLRSQGLNTEAFF TGCGCCAGCAGCTTGAGGAGTCAGGGGCTGAACACTGAAGCTTTCTTT
- - TRBJ2-1 TRBV6-1 CASSVGGPYNEQFF TGTGCCAGCAGTGTTGGGGGTCCCTACAATGAGCAGTTCTTC
- - TRBJ2-7 TRBV30 CACTRGLRYEQYF TGTGCCTGTACTCGGGGACTCCGCTACGAGCAGTACTTC
- - TRBJ2-7 TRBV7-2 CASSLAGGQQYEQYF TGTGCCAGCAGCTTAGCGGGGGGACAGCAATACGAGCAGTACTTC
- - TRBJ2-7 TRBV14 CASSQVGRGGEQYF TGTGCCAGCAGCCAAGTAGGCAGGGGGGGAGAGCAGTACTTC
- once TRBJ2-1 TRBV7-2 CASSTLSAYNEQFF TGTGCCAGCAGCACCCTTTCGGCCTACAATGAGCAGTTCTTC
TRBD1 - TRBJ1-2 TRBV7-2 CASRNRGGPYHGYTF TGTGCCAGCAGGAACAGGGGGGGGCCCTACCACGGCTACACCTTC
- - TRBJ1-5 TRBV28 CASSSSQDLEVQHF TGTGCCAGCAGTTCCTCTCAAGATCTTGAGGTCCAGCATTTT
- - TRBJ1-1 TRBV6-4 CASRDSNMNTEAFF TGTGCCAGCAGGGACAGTAATATGAACACTGAAGCTTTCTTT
- - TRBJ2-2 TRBV10-3 CAIGSQGRITWELFF TGTGCCATCGGCTCCCAGGGGCGCATTACCTGGGAGCTGTTTTTT
TRBD1 - TRBJ1-1 TRBV4-1 CASSPSMGTGVTEAFF TGCGCCAGCAGCCCATCCATGGGGACAGGGGTTACTGAAGCTTTCTTT
TRBD1 - TRBJ1-4 TRBV30 CAWAADQGGDEKLFF TGTGCCTGGGCAGCGGATCAGGGGGGGGATGAAAAACTGTTTTTT
TRBD1 - TRBJ1-5 TRBV2 CARDGTVRGNQPQHF TGTGCCAGGGACGGGACAGTACGAGGCAATCAGCCCCAGCATTTT
- - TRBJ2-5 TRBV28 CASSQTRFGTLPEETQYF TGTGCCAGCAGTCAAACCCGGTTCGGGACGTTACCCGAGGAGACCCAGTACTTC
- - TRBJ1-1 TRBV5-6 CASSLDVTEAFF TGTGCCAGCAGCCTGGACGTAACTGAAGCTTTCTTT
TRBD1 - TRBJ1-1 TRBV6-5 CASSHRPDREAFF TGTGCCAGCAGTCACCGCCCGGACAGGGAGGCTTTCTTT
TRBD2 - TRBJ2-1 TRBV27 CASSFGTSGRNEQFF TGTGCCAGCAGTTTTGGGACTAGCGGGAGGAATGAGCAGTTCTTC
TRBD2 - TRBJ2-7 TRBV5-6 CASSLTSGRDHYEQYF TGTGCCAGCAGCTTGACTAGCGGGAGAGATCACTACGAGCAGTACTTC
- - TRBJ2-7 TRBV29-1 CSVYGIYEQYF TGCAGCGTTTACGGGATCTACGAGCAGTACTTC
TRBD2 - TRBJ2-3 TRBV5-1 CASSFTSGGATRDAQYF TGCGCCAGCAGCTTTACTAGCGGGGGGGCCACCCGCGATGCGCAGTATTTT
- - TRBJ2-2 TRBV4-1 CASSQEPVAGTGELFF TGCGCCAGCAGCCAAGAACCTGTGGCCGGGACCGGGGAGCTGTTTTTT
- - TRBJ2-2 TRBV25-1 CASSELARNTGELFF TGTGCCAGCAGTGAACTGGCTAGAAACACCGGGGAGCTGTTTTTT
TRBD2 - TRBJ2-7 TRBV5-1 CASSLAGPPDEQYF TGCGCCAGCAGCTTAGCGGGACCTCCAGACGAGCAGTACTTC
- once TRBJ1-1 TRBV6-1 CASRPGRRTEAFF TGTGCCAGCAGGCCGGGACGCAGGACTGAAGCTTTCTTT
- few TRBJ1-5 TRBV28 CASRLRAGRINQPQHF TGTGCCAGCAGACTTCGGGCAGGGCGGATCAATCAGCCCCAGCATTTT
TRBD2 - TRBJ2-3 TRBV9 CASSSSGVWDTQYF TGTGCCAGCAGCTCGAGCGGGGTCTGGGATACGCAGTATTTT
TRBD2 - TRBJ2-1 TRBV7-6 CASSLESGGALNEQFF TGTGCCAGCAGCTTAGAGAGCGGGGGGGCCCTCAATGAGCAGTTCTTC
TRBD2 - TRBJ2-5 TRBV28 CASSAAGGRRETQYF TGTGCCAGCAGTGCAGCGGGGGGGCGAAGAGAGACCCAGTACTTC
TRBD2 - TRBJ2-7 TRBV5-4 CASSSRTSGSYEQYF TGTGCCAGCAGCTCCCGGACTAGCGGGAGTTACGAGCAGTACTTC
- - TRBJ1-6 TRBV5-8 CASSFSTLYSPLHF TGTGCCAGCAGCTTCTCGACCCTCTATTCACCCCTCCACTTT
TRBD1 - TRBJ2-5 TRBV6-5 CASRPWDRLQETQYF TGTGCCAGCAGACCTTGGGACAGACTGCAAGAGACCCAGTACTTC